These 28 T cell receptor beta chains were all obtained from the same sample, sequenced in a study of Graves' ophthalmopathy and Graves' hyperthyroidism. Investigators amplified TCR beta CDR3 regions from RNA transcripts. HTBI primers primed a first-round RT-PCR, and a second-round multiplex PCR followed. From the multiplex PCR reads, TCRdb called clonotypes with MiXCR, one entry per CDR3 protein. The sample includes around 1.1 million distinct CDR3 sequences, about 40% of them seen just once. The sample consisted of peripheral blood or thyroid tissue (not recorded which). These TCRs come from an adult man with Graves' hyperthyroidism.

This clonotype was counted many times. This chain joins TRBV2 and TRBJ2-7; 7 positions agree with TRBD1. Trimming removed 6 bases from V and 3 bases from J; junction bases left unmatched: 5. The germline gives CDR1 SNHLY, CDR2 FYNNEI. CDR3 length: 13 amino acids. The CDR3 region is CASRRTGVYEQYF. The CDR3 nucleotides read TGTGCCAGCAGGAGGACAGGCGTCTACGAGCAGTACTTC. Full variable domain (outside the CDR3, taken from reference TRBV2 and TRBJ2-7): EPEVTQTPSHQVTQMGQEVILRCVPISNHLYFYWYRQILGQKVEFLVSFYNNEISEKSEIFDDQFSVERPDGSNFTLKIRSTKLEDSAMYFCASRRTGVYEQYFGPGTRLTVT.

A remark on this clonotype: This may come from a read error, since a much larger clone is one base off. Here the CDR3 DNA reads TGCAGTGCTAGACAGGCGAGATCGGCCACTGAAGCTTTCTTT. Its protein product is CSARQARSATEAFF. The V call is TRBV20-1, the J call TRBJ1-1; D call uncertain. CDR3 length: 14 residues. Trimming shortened V by 2 bases and J by 4 bases, and 14 bases separated the two germline ends. Germline CDR1 reads DFQATT; CDR2 reads SNEGSKA (reference sequence).

Worth noting for this clonotype: This sequence may be a read error, since a much larger clone differs from it by one base. V and J are TRBV29-1 and TRBJ1-3, with no clear D. Trimming took off 4 bases at V and 4 bases at J, with 5 bases between the two ends. Germline V lookup: CDR1 SQVTM, CDR2 ANQGSEA. The CDR3 is 11 residues long. The CDR3 sequence: CSVVWGNTIYF. DNA of the CDR3: TGCAGCGTTGTATGGGGAAACACCATATATTTT.

The rearrangement uses TRBV29-1 and TRBJ1-2; D is possibly TRBD1 (5 bases). Per germline, CDR1 SQVTM and CDR2 ANQGSEA. V was shortened by 0 bases and J by 1 base, with 9 bases between the two germline ends. The CDR3 has 14 amino acids. This chain's CDR3 is CSVEEGTGNYGYTF. As DNA, the CDR3 is TGCAGCGTTGAAGAGGGGACGGGTAACTATGGCTACACCTTC.

This clonotype was picked up many times. The CDR3: CSVPQDTKRTQYF. The DNA of the CDR3 is TGCAGCGTTCCACAGGATACCAAGAGAACCCAGTACTTC. V usage is TRBV29-1 and J usage is TRBJ2-5, with D maybe TRBD1 (5 bases). V shed 5 bases and J shed 8 bases, with 18 bases lying between them. Per germline, CDR1 SQVTM and CDR2 ANQGSEA. There are 13 residues in the CDR3.

This clonotype was counted many times. The chain recombines TRBV5-1 with TRBJ1-6; possibly TRBD1 for D (5 bases). This CDR3 region has 17 residues. With 1 base removed from V and 15 bases from J, the gap between germline ends came to 26 bases. The V gene's germline CDR1 is SGHRS and CDR2 YFSETQ. Here the CDR3 reads CASSLKTAGTEKADLHF. In nucleotides, the CDR3 is TGCGCCAGCAGCTTGAAGACCGCCGGGACCGAGAAAGCGGACCTCCACTTT.

J is TRBJ2-5 and V is TRBV10-3, with TRBD2 matching 7 bases. With V trimmed by 10 bases and J by 6 bases, 11 bases remained unmatched. CDR1 and CDR2 (germline): ENHRY, SYGVKD. This CDR3 has 13 residues. This CDR3 is CATRTRESKTQYF. The CDR3 DNA reads TGTGCCACGCGGACTAGGGAGTCGAAGACCCAGTACTTC.

This clonotype was seen only a few times. The chain links TRBV12-3 or TRBV12-4 to TRBJ2-7; 8 nucleotides agree with TRBD2. This CDR3 is 14 amino acids long. J lost 4 bases, V lost 6 bases, and 8 bases had no gene match. This chain's CDR3 is CASSQSGSRYEQYF. The CDR3 nucleotides read TGTGCCAGCAGCCAGAGCGGGAGTAGATACGAGCAGTACTTC.

This clonotype was counted at least ten times. J is TRBJ1-1 and V is TRBV12-3 or TRBV12-4; D perhaps matches TRBD1 (5 bases). Trimming removed 2 bases from V and 3 bases from J, with 16 bases in between. The CDR3 has 16 residues. The CDR3, as DNA: TGTGCCAGCAGTTTAAGTTCCGGGGGGAGGGACACTGAAGCTTTCTTT. Translating it yields CASSLSSGGRDTEAFF.

This chain uses TRBV24-1 with TRBJ2-7, with D tentatively TRBD2 (6 bases). This CDR3 region has 14 residues. Trimming took off 2 bases at V and 5 bases at J, with 12 bases between the two ends. Germline loops: CDR1 KGHDR, CDR2 SFDVKD. The chain's CDR3 is CATSDYRGYNEQYF. The DNA of the CDR3 is TGTGCCACCAGTGATTACCGGGGGTACAACGAGCAGTACTTC.

As concerns this clonotype: A much more abundant neighbour one base away suggests this may be a read error. The conserved phenylalanine or tryptophan is not found at the CDR3 terminus, so this likely reflects a read error. V usage is TRBV12-3 or TRBV12-4 and J usage is TRBJ1-6; D is undetermined. Trimming took 1 base from V and 5 from J, leaving 3 bases between them. This CDR3 contains 13 residues. DNA for the CDR3: TGTGCCAGCAGTTTAGATGATAATTCACCCCTCCACCTT. This sequence encodes CASSLDDNSPLHL.

This clonotype occurred many times. The gene calls are TRBV12-3 or TRBV12-4 and TRBJ1-5; 8 bases are shared with TRBD1. This CDR3 is 14 amino acids long. The J segment lost 6 bases and the V segment lost 5 bases, leaving 6 bases of the junction unmatched. The CDR3 region has the DNA TGTGCCAGCAGTCCCCAGGACAGGGCTCAGCCCCAGCATTTT. Its protein is CASSPQDRAQPQHF.

In its sample, this clonotype was seen a few times. The rearrangement uses TRBV11-2 and TRBJ2-7; the match to TRBD2 covers 13 bases. CDR1 is SGHAT and CDR2 is FQNNGV in the germline V gene. The V segment lost 9 bases and the J segment 4 bases; nucleotides outside the gene matches: 9. This CDR3 region has 15 residues. CDR3 in DNA: TGTGCCAGTAGGACCGGGACTAGCGGGACTTACGAGCAGTACTTC. It is translated as CASRTGTSGTYEQYF. Full variable domain (missing parts from reference TRBV11-2 and TRBJ2-7): EAGVAQSPRYKIIEKRQSVAFWCNPISGHATLYWYQQILGQGPKLLIQFQNNGVVDDSQLPKDRFSAERLKGVDSTLKIQPAKLEDSAVYLCASRTGTSGTYEQYFGPGTRLTVT.

This clonotype was found a few times. The gene calls are TRBV7-9 and TRBJ1-4, with 7 bases fitting TRBD1. This CDR3 has 16 amino acids. Germline-derived CDR1 and CDR2 are SEHNR and FQNEAQ (reference sequence). V dropped 5 bases and J dropped 8; count of bases not matched to a gene: 14. In DNA, the CDR3 is TGTGCCAGCAGCGGATTCCCCCAGGGGGGGGAGGAAAAACTGTTTTTT. Amino acids: CASSGFPQGGEEKLFF.

This clonotype was seen many times. The genes are TRBV14 and TRBJ1-1; 9 nucleotides align to TRBD1. Losses at the gene ends were 2 bases for V and 6 bases for J; bases not matched to a gene: 4. The CDR3 sequence is 14 residues long. CDR1 is SGHDN and CDR2 is FVKESK in the germline V gene. For the CDR3, the DNA is TGTGCCAGCAGCCAAACAGGGGGCTTTGCTGAAGCTTTCTTT. It yields the protein CASSQTGGFAEAFF.

This clonotype was counted at least ten times. The V gene is TRBV4-3, the J gene TRBJ2-5, with no clear D. This CDR3 comprises 14 residues. Trimming removed 4 bases from V and 4 bases from J, with 13 bases in between. In germline, CDR1 is LGHNA, CDR2 YSLEER. CDR3 sequence (DNA): TGCGCCAGCAGCCCCGAGAAATGGTTAGAGACCCAGTACTTC. Protein product: CASSPEKWLETQYF.

The chain combines TRBV20-1 with TRBJ2-7; 8 nucleotides match TRBD1. V lost 3 bases and J lost 1; bases outside the gene matches: 5. Germline assignment: CDR1 DFQATT and CDR2 SNEGSKA (reference sequence). This CDR3 has 14 residues. The CDR3 bases are TGCAGTGCTAGGGCAGGGGGCGATTCCTACGAGCAGTACTTC. It translates to CSARAGGDSYEQYF.

This clonotype was observed many times. The genes are TRBV19 and TRBJ2-2; 8 bases fit TRBD1. The CDR3 totals 16 residues. CDR1 and CDR2 (germline): LNHDA, SQIVND (reference sequence). Trimming removed 5 bases from V and 4 bases from J; junction bases left unmatched: 9. Here the CDR3 reads CASSVSGTGITGELFF. The CDR3 nucleotides are TGTGCCAGTAGTGTGTCCGGGACAGGTATCACCGGGGAGCTGTTTTTT.

This clonotype was detected many times. This chain connects TRBV20-1 to TRBJ2-7; weak D call: TRBD1 (5 bases). Germline CDR1 DFQATT, CDR2 SNEGSKA (reference sequence). The CDR3 contains 12 residues. V shed 5 bases and J shed 2 bases, with 10 bases lying between them. The CDR3 bases are TGCAGTGCTCGGACATTCCCCTACGAGCAGTACTTC. As protein: CSARTFPYEQYF.

This clonotype was observed at least ten times. The chain employs TRBV9 and TRBJ2-7; no firm D call. Germline loops: CDR1 SGDLS, CDR2 YYNGEE. Trimming removed 0 bases from V and 0 bases from J, with 7 bases in between. CDR3 length equals 14 residues. The CDR3 DNA follows: TGTGCCAGCAGCGTAGAAGTGAGCTCCTACGAGCAGTACTTC. Translated: CASSVEVSSYEQYF.

The chain is built from TRBV19 and TRBJ1-6, with TRBD1 identical over 7 bases. This CDR3 contains 14 residues. V was pared by 5 bases and J by 8 bases, with 6 bases of the junction left unmatched. The germline CDR1 and CDR2 sequences are LNHDA and SQIVND (reference sequence). Here the CDR3 reads CASSLGTEYSPLHF. The DNA of the CDR3 is TGTGCCAGTAGTCTTGGGACAGAGTATTCACCCCTCCACTTT.

The chain carries TRBV27 and TRBJ2-7; perhaps TRBD1 as D (5 bases). The ends were cut back, 8 bases at V and 2 bases at J, with 10 bases in the middle. The CDR3 sequence is 12 residues long. Per the germline V gene, CDR1 is MNHEY and CDR2 is SMNVEV (reference sequence). CDR3 nucleotides: TGTGCCAGCTTCGACAGAGCCTACGAGCAGTACTTC. Translation: CASFDRAYEQYF.

The J gene is TRBJ1-4, the V gene TRBV28; 8 nucleotides line up with TRBD1. J lost 7 bases, V lost 4 bases, and 5 bases had no gene match. Germline V gene sequence: CDR1 MDHEN, CDR2 SYDVKM. CDR3 length: 14 residues. The CDR3: CASSSAGGSEKLFF. Written as DNA, the CDR3 is TGTGCCAGCAGTTCGGCAGGGGGCTCTGAAAAACTGTTTTTT. The full variable domain, rest sourced from reference TRBV28 and TRBJ1-4, is DVKVTQSSRYLVKRTGEKVFLECVQDMDHENMFWYRQDPGLGLRLIYFSYDVKMKEKGDIPEGYSVSREKKERFSLILESASTNQTSMYLCASSSAGGSEKLFFGSGTQLSVL.

V and J are TRBV29-1 and TRBJ2-5, with 11 bases matching TRBD2. Per germline, CDR1 SQVTM and CDR2 ANQGSEA. The CDR3 contains 13 residues. J gave up 2 bases and V 7 bases, and 3 bases lay outside the gene matches. CDR3 DNA sequence: TGCAGCGGTAGCGGGGGGGTTCAAGAGACCCAGTACTTC. Translating it yields CSGSGGVQETQYF.

This clonotype showed up just a few times. The CDR3 nucleotides read TGCAGCGTCGAGGGGGGGGATCCTTACCAGCAGTACTTC. Translating it yields CSVEGGDPYQQYF. The chain employs TRBV29-1 and TRBJ2-7; a possible D gene is TRBD2 (7 bases). Germline CDR1 and CDR2: SQVTM and ANQGSEA. This CDR3 region has 13 residues. V was trimmed by 6 bases and J by 8 bases, leaving 20 bases between them.

J is TRBJ2-7 and V is TRBV6-6, with 11 bases identical to TRBD1. The CDR3 totals 14 residues. J gave up 8 bases and V 6 bases, and 9 bases lay outside the gene matches. Germline V gene sequence: CDR1 MNHNY, CDR2 SVGAGI (reference sequence). CDR3 region: CASRPGQGVSQQYF. The DNA for the CDR3 is TGTGCCAGCAGGCCGGGACAGGGGGTTTCCCAGCAGTACTTC.

V is TRBV29-1 and J is TRBJ2-5, with D unresolved. The CDR3 loop spans 12 amino acids. Germline CDR1 SQVTM, CDR2 ANQGSEA. V dropped 1 base and J dropped 5 bases, with 8 bases sitting between them. CDR3 loop: CSVEVNEETQYF. The CDR3 coding sequence is TGCAGCGTTGAAGTGAACGAGGAGACCCAGTACTTC.

Worth noting for this clonotype: This may come from a read error, since a much larger clone is one base off. The CDR3 region has the DNA TGTGCCAGCATTGTCACCCAACGGGAGACCCAGTACTTC. Translating gives CASIVTQRETQYF. This chain joins TRBV2 and TRBJ2-5; D unclear. The CDR3 spans 13 residues. Germline V lookup: CDR1 SNHLY, CDR2 FYNNEI. Trimming pared 7 bases from V and 5 bases from J, leaving 14 bases between. Using reference TRBV2 and TRBJ2-5 for the parts outside the CDR3, the full variable domain is EPEVTQTPSHQVTQMGQEVILRCVPISNHLYFYWYRQILGQKVEFLVSFYNNEISEKSEIFDDQFSVERPDGSNFTLKIRSTKLEDSAMYFCASIVTQRETQYFGPGTRLLVL.